The 6 T cell receptor beta chains reported below all come from one sample, sequenced in a study of cytomegalovirus exposure and HLA in healthy donors. The PCR employed 60 Vbeta primers together with 13 Jbeta primers. Profiled with immunoSEQ multiplex PCR; TCRdb holds only in-frame clones, not every one. The sample has about 160,000 clones; around three quarters are singletons. The sequenced sample consisted of PBMCs. These receptors were obtained from a man aged 35 to 55 in good health and CMV-seronegative.

This clone is a singleton in its sample. V usage is TRBV6-4 and J usage is TRBJ1-2; 8 positions agree with TRBD1. The CDR3 spans 13 residues. Losses at the gene ends were 5 bases for V and 10 bases for J; bases not matched to a gene: 9. Germline V gene data show CDR1 as MRHNA and CDR2 as SNTAGT. CDR3 amino acids: CASSRDRGLAYTF. The CDR3 DNA reads TGTGCCAGCAGTCGAGACAGGGGTCTGGCCTACACCTTC.

As to this clone: One junction end does not reproduce the germline sequence, and a read error may be involved. The genes are TRBV27 and TRBJ2-4, with 11 bases identical to TRBD2. This CDR3 is 16 amino acids long. From germline, CDR1 is MNHEY and CDR2 SMNVEV (reference sequence). The CDR3 spells CASSPLAGAAKNSQYF. The CDR3 DNA reads as TGTGCCAGCAGTCCACTAGCGGGGGCGGCCAAAAACAGTCAGTACTTC.

This clone was seen a few times. This rearrangement joins TRBV7-9 to TRBJ2-7, with TRBD2 matching over 10 bases. CDR1 is SEHNR and CDR2 is FQNEAQ in the germline V gene (reference sequence). Trimming at V came to 3 bases and at J to 12 bases, leaving 11 bases not matched to a gene. This CDR3 is 14 amino acids long. CDR3 residues: CASSFGLADTRGYF. The DNA of the CDR3 is TGTGCCAGCAGCTTCGGACTAGCGGATACCAGAGGGTACTTC.

The chain carries TRBV18 and TRBJ1-3; D gene unclear. V lost 5 bases to trimming and J lost 4 bases, with 15 bases between them. The CDR3 contains 15 residues. Germline V CDR1 and CDR2: KGHSH, LQKENI. The CDR3 region has the DNA TGTGCCAGCTCAAAACAGCTCCCAGACGGAAACACCATATATTTT. Its translation is CASSKQLPDGNTIYF.

The chain recombines TRBV5-4 with TRBJ2-7; the D is unclear. Germline CDR1 is SGHNT and CDR2 is YYREEE (reference sequence). Trimming shortened V by 0 bases and J by 1 base, and 14 bases separated the two germline ends. The CDR3 length is 16 residues. The DNA of the CDR3 is TGTGCCAGCAGCTTGGTCGGTAGAGGTAGTTCCTACGAGCAGTACTTC. It encodes CASSLVGRGSSYEQYF.

The genes are TRBV7-9 and TRBJ2-3, with 12 bases fitting TRBD2. V lost 8 bases and J lost 4; bases outside the gene matches: 10. The CDR3 spans 16 residues. Per the germline V gene, CDR1 is SEHNR and CDR2 is FQNEAQ (reference sequence). CDR3 sequence (DNA): TGTGCCAGCCTAGCGGGAGGGGCTAGAAGGGCAGATACGCAGTATTTT. Translating gives CASLAGGARRADTQYF.